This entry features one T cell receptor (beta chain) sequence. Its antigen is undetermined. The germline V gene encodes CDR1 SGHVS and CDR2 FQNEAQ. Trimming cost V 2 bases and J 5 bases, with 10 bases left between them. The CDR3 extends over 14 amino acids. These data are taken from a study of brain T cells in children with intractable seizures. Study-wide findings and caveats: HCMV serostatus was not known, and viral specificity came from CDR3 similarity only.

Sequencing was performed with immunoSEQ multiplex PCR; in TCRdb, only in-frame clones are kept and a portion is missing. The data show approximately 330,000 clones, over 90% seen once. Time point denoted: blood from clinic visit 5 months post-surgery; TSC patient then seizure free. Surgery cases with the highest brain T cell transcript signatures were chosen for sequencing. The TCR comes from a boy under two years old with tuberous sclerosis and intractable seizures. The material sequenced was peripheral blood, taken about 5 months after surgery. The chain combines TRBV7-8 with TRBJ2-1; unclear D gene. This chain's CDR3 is CASSLWADNNEQFF. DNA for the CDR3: TGTGCCAGCAGCTTATGGGCAGACAACAATGAGCAGTTCTTC.